These 10 T cell receptor beta chains were all obtained from the same sample, sequenced in a study of blood T cell repertoires in COVID-19. Measured with immunoSEQ multiplex PCR; TCRdb has only the in-frame clones, and not every one. The sample records about 210,000 clones, roughly 88% being singletons. Sequences were obtained from peripheral blood. The origin of the receptors is a man aged 50 to 59 with active or convalescent COVID-19.

This clone was observed once. V and J are TRBV19 and TRBJ2-1; TRBD1 matches 11 bases. The germline CDR1 and CDR2 sequences are LNHDA and SQIVND (reference sequence). The V and J ends lost 7 bases and 3 bases, in that order; junction bases with no gene match: 5. The CDR3 is made up of 15 amino acids. The CDR3 DNA is TGTGCCAGTACCCGGGGACAGGGGGGCTACAATGAGCAGTTCTTC. Translation: CASTRGQGGYNEQFF.

The CDR3 nucleotides read TGTGCCAGCAGCTCCTCAGGGTCAAGGGAGACCCAGTACTTC. It yields the protein CASSSSGSRETQYF. V and J are TRBV11-3 and TRBJ2-5, with TRBD1 as a possible D gene (5 bases). The CDR3 runs to 14 residues. Per the germline V gene, CDR1 is SGHNT and CDR2 is YENEEA. V shed 4 bases and J shed 5 bases, with 14 bases lying between them.

The chain combines TRBV6-5 with TRBJ1-2; D not certain. CDR3 length: 14 residues. Germline V CDR1 and CDR2: MNHEY, SVGAGI. V lost 6 bases and J lost 5, with 16 bases in between. The CDR3 loop reads CASSPTRAGYGYTF. Here the CDR3 DNA reads TGTGCCAGCAGCCCCACTAGGGCCGGGTATGGCTACACCTTC.

The chain uses TRBV5-6 and TRBJ2-7; TRBD1 aligns across 9 bases. Germline CDR1 and CDR2: SGHDT and YYEEEE. The junction had 5 bases not matched to a gene; V was cut back by 2 bases and J by 5 bases. The CDR3 contains 14 residues. CDR3 nucleotide sequence: TGTGCCAGCAGCTTTTGGGACAGGGTCCACGAGCAGTACTTC. Protein product: CASSFWDRVHEQYF.

The chain uses TRBV6-6 and TRBJ1-6; D not certain. V dropped 0 bases and J dropped 9 bases, with 12 bases sitting between them. CDR1 and CDR2 (germline): MNHNY, SVGAGI (reference sequence). This CDR3 is 15 amino acids long. The CDR3 DNA sequence: TGTGCCAGCAGTTACTCGGCCCCTGGTGCTTCACCCCTCCACTTT. It translates to CASSYSAPGASPLHF.

The chain's CDR3 is CAWRSGARYTF. The DNA of the CDR3 is TGTGCCTGGAGAAGCGGGGCTCGCTACACCTTC. V usage is TRBV30 and J usage is TRBJ1-2; D may be TRBD1 (5 bases). The CDR3 loop spans 11 amino acids. Germline values: CDR1 GTSNPN, CDR2 SVGIG (reference sequence). The V end was cut by 3 bases, the J end by 9 bases, with 11 bases between.

V is TRBV15 and J is TRBJ2-1, with 10 bases that match TRBD2. V was clipped by 0 bases and J by 13 bases; unmatched bases: 15. The CDR3 spans 17 residues. Germline-derived CDR1 and CDR2 are LNHNV and YYDKDF (reference sequence). The CDR3 bases are TGTGCCACCAGCAGAGATCTGAACCCTAGCGGGAGACCCGATCAGTTCTTC. The encoded protein is CATSRDLNPSGRPDQFF.

This rearrangement joins TRBV6-5 to TRBJ2-1; 9 bases align to TRBD1. Per the germline V gene, CDR1 is MNHEY and CDR2 is SVGAGI. The CDR3 consists of 13 residues. The CDR3 here is CASRDRVFNEQFF. As DNA, the CDR3 is TGTGCTAGCCGGGACAGGGTCTTCAATGAGCAGTTCTTC.

J is TRBJ1-6 and V is TRBV4-1; D ambiguous. The V gene lost 1 base and the J gene lost 11 bases, with 15 bases spanning the gap. CDR1 and CDR2 from the germline V gene are MGHRA and YSYEKL. The CDR3 is 15 residues long. The CDR3 DNA is TGCGCCAGCAGCCAAGTGGGAGTGGCTACGACACCCCTCCACTTT. Its protein is CASSQVGVATTPLHF.

The table lists this clone with a few counts. Written as DNA, the CDR3 is TGTGCCAGCAGTTTAGGAGGGACAGAGAATGAAAAACTGTTTTTT. Translated, it gives CASSLGGTENEKLFF. The rearrangement joins TRBV28 to TRBJ1-4; 7 bases align to TRBD1. With 2 bases clipped from V and 5 bases from J, the junction kept 5 bases outside the gene matches. The germline gives CDR1 MDHEN, CDR2 SYDVKM. The CDR3 totals 15 residues.